This T cell receptor (beta chain) was sequenced for a study of blood T cell repertoires in COVID-19. Study summary: T cells, B-cell-depleted T cells, or PBMCs provided the cDNA or gDNA that served as material.

With V trimmed by 3 bases and J by 2 bases, 8 bases remained unmatched. The germline V gene has CDR1 KGHSH and CDR2 LQKENI. This CDR3 region has 18 residues. Authors' data handling: The assay estimated nucleated cells by amplifying reference gene primers. Some clones are missing from TCRdb's copy, which holds only in-frame ones; the method was immunoSEQ multiplex PCR. V and J calls and clone size are as listed in that table; D and trimming were resolved from the DNA. The profile covers some 50,000 clones, with around nine tenths appearing a single time and 7% to 10% taken by the ten largest. This receptor was identified in a woman between 65 and 79 years old with active COVID-19. The source material was peripheral blood. The chain couples TRBV18 to TRBJ2-6; 9 bases align to TRBD1. The CDR3 here is CASSPPGTGSPGANVLTF. CDR3 DNA: TGTGCCAGCTCACCCCCAGGGACAGGGTCTCCTGGGGCCAACGTCCTGACTTTC.